Below, one TCR beta chain is given with its context. This sample was taken from a study of blood T cell repertoires in COVID-19. The overall study: Italy, Spain and the United States were the sources of the convalescent and acute COVID-19 samples.

Germline lookup yields CDR1 MNHNS and CDR2 SASEGT. The CDR3 runs to 16 residues. V gave up 1 base and J gave up 4 bases; unmatched junction bases: 8. In the study's own analysis: Estimation of nucleated cell counts relied on the amplification of reference gene primers. Profiling relied on immunoSEQ multiplex PCR, and the TCRdb table lists in-frame clones only, not all of them. The D gene and trimming were derived from the DNA, and the V and J assignments and clone size from that table. The sample has some 190,000 clones; 80% to 90% are singletons. The chain links TRBV6-1 to TRBJ2-5, with TRBD1 matching 8 bases. The sample consisted of peripheral blood. The clonotype originates from a woman in her 70s with active or convalescent COVID-19. The CDR3 here is CASSEGGQARRETQYF. The CDR3 DNA reads TGTGCCAGCAGTGAAGGGGGACAGGCGAGGCGAGAGACCCAGTACTTC.